This TCR beta chain emerged from a study of T cells after yellow fever vaccination. Overall study context: Researchers used SMART-Seq v4 Ultra Low Input to prepare fractions that had low cell numbers.

CDR1 is MGHRA, CDR2 YSYEKL, per germline. With 1 base removed from V and 5 bases from J, the gap between germline ends came to 11 bases. This CDR3 is 14 amino acids long. This clonotype was counted many times. Its antigen remains unknown. The study's findings and limits: Primary-vaccination clones mostly resurfaced post-booster (nearly 97% CD4, under 90% CD8).

MiXCR, run by TCRdb on the 5' RACE reads, gives a single entry per CDR3 protein. Here the sample spans around 200,000 distinct CDR3 sequences, approximately 11% being singletons. The TCR sequence derives from a man aged 18 to 29 who received the YFV17D yellow fever vaccine. The sample consisted of CD8+ T cells sorted from PBMCs, taken 15 days after the yellow fever booster vaccination. This sequence joins TRBV4-1 and TRBJ1-1; D remains unclear. CDR3 nucleotide sequence: TGCGCCAGCAGCCAAGTCCAGGATGGGACTGAAGCTTTCTTT. Its protein is CASSQVQDGTEAFF.